This TCR beta chain was documented in a study of cytomegalovirus exposure and HLA in healthy donors. This CDR3 is 14 amino acids long. V lost 6 bases to trimming and J lost 4 bases, with 15 bases between them. Germline V CDR1 and CDR2: LNHDA, SQIVND (reference sequence). Study conclusions and caveats: The investigators catalogued 150 to 200 TCR beta chains as cytomegalovirus-associated. Later analysis associated a missense DCLRE1C variant with TCR beta V- and J-gene trimming. Per a prior analysis, the majority of TCR beta V segments were productive roughly 87% or roughly 30% of the time.

This clone was recorded a few times. What it binds is not known. 60 Vbeta and 13 Jbeta primers were used in PCR. Only in-frame clones appear in the TCRdb table, and some are missing; sequencing was by immunoSEQ multiplex PCR. The sample has about 110,000 clones; around 86% are singletons. The V call is TRBV19, the J call TRBJ1-1; maybe TRBD1 (6 bases). The receptor's source is a man in his forties or fifties in good health and CMV-seronegative. The sequenced sample consisted of PBMCs. Here the CDR3 DNA reads TGTGCCAGTAGACGGAACACAGGGTCCACTGAAGCTTTCTTT. This sequence encodes CASRRNTGSTEAFF.